This T cell receptor beta chain was recorded in a study of blood T cell repertoires in COVID-19. Across the study: Sources were T cells, B-cell-depleted T cells, or PBMCs; the material itself was cDNA or gDNA.

Using immunoSEQ multiplex PCR, the repertoire was profiled, and TCRdb retains in-frame clones only, with some absent. The sample yields about 95,000 clones, 65% to 85% seen once. This CDR3 is 15 amino acids long. Trimming cost V 4 bases and J 0 bases, with 11 bases left between them. The V gene's germline CDR1 is SEHNR and CDR2 FQNEAQ (reference sequence). This chain connects TRBV7-9 to TRBJ2-3; TRBD2 is a possible D gene (6 bases). The sample consisted of peripheral blood. The sequence derives from a man older than 75 with active or convalescent COVID-19. The CDR3: CASSSGTVSTDTQYF. In DNA, the CDR3 is TGTGCCAGCAGCTCCGGGACTGTAAGCACAGATACGCAGTATTTT.